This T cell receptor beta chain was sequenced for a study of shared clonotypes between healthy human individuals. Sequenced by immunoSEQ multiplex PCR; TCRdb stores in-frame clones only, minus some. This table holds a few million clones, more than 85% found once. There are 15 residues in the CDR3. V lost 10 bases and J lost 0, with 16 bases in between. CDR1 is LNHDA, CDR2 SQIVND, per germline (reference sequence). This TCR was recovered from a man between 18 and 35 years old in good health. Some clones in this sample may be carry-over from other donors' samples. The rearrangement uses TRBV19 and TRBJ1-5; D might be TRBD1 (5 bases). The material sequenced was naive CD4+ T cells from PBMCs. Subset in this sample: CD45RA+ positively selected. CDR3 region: CATKGAEYSNQPQHF. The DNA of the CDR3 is TGTGCCACCAAAGGGGCCGAGTATAGCAATCAGCCCCAGCATTTT.